A selection of T cell receptor beta chains follows, all from one sample in a study of blood T cell repertoires in COVID-19. Only in-frame clones appear in the TCRdb table, and some are missing; sequencing was by immunoSEQ multiplex PCR. The sample records about 140,000 clones, 80% being singletons. Source material: peripheral blood. These receptor sequences come from a man aged 70-80 years who had recovered from COVID-19. Both conserved end residues are part of each CDR3.

TRBJ2-1,TRBV6-6,CASSYFEDLFF
TRBJ2-1,TRBV19,CASSIFEQFF
TRBJ2-1,TRBV7-2,CASRGGDSPYNEQFF
TRBJ2-7,TRBV11-2,CASSFGRGGRKNEQYF
TRBJ2-2,TRBV10-3,CAISEPGQGGPGELFF
TRBJ1-3,TRBV7-9,CASSLLGSLLSGNTIYF
TRBJ2-1,TRBV7-2,CASSRQAIRDEQFF
TRBJ2-2,TRBV9,CASSVGTTLPGGELFF
TRBJ2-1,TRBV15,CATSRERQQGYEQFF
TRBJ2-1,TRBV27,CASSLFGGNEQFF
TRBJ1-1,TRBV3-1/TRBV3-2,CASSQVMTGGEAFF
TRBJ1-1,TRBV28,CASSVTGRTEAFF
TRBJ2-3,TRBV18,CASSPNRGAVTDTQYF
TRBJ2-5,TRBV30,CAWSPGGPLGETQYF
TRBJ1-3,TRBV7-3,CASSLSPGQLDGNTIYF
TRBJ2-2,TRBV5-1,CASSVRVDTGELFF
TRBJ1-1,TRBV27,CASSLSQGLIAFF
TRBJ2-5,TRBV19,CASSIGQGPETQYF
TRBJ1-4,TRBV7-2,CASSLGTGSEKLFF
TRBJ2-2,TRBV19,CASSISGAGELFF
TRBJ1-4,TRBV9,CASSVGGPGEKLFF
TRBJ2-7,TRBV19,CASSSGTGGSYEQYF
TRBJ1-2,TRBV19,CASSPPGQTFYGYTF
TRBJ2-1,TRBV9,CASSSRGASAYNEQFF
TRBJ1-4,TRBV5-4,CASSLDSRNEKLFF
TRBJ2-5,TRBV15,CATSRDRGQVQETQYF
TRBJ2-7,TRBV27,CASSASGISYEQYF
TRBJ2-4,TRBV18,CASSEDSDIQYF